This T cell receptor beta chain was found in a study of T cell changes during pregnancy in multiple sclerosis. Assay: immunoSEQ multiplex PCR; the TCRdb copy retains only in-frame clones and omits some. The data show some 38,000 clones, 91% seen once. Germline V gene sequence: CDR1 SEHNR, CDR2 FQNEAQ (reference sequence). J was trimmed by 4 bases and V by 3 bases; bases with no gene match: 8. The CDR3 has 16 residues. The chain uses TRBV7-9 and TRBJ2-1, with TRBD1 matching 8 bases. This specimen consisted of CD8+ T cells from peripheral blood mononuclear cells, obtained after pregnancy. The TCR comes from a female donor with multiple sclerosis, enrolled in a pregnancy study. CDR3 coding DNA: TGTGCCAGCAGCTTGGTGGACAGGGCAAGTTACAATGAGCAGTTCTTC. Translation gives CASSLVDRASYNEQFF.